Below are 20 T cell receptor beta chains sequenced from a single sample in a study of T cell repertoires in cytomegalovirus infection. TCRdb passed the reads through MiXCR, listing each CDR3 protein once. The sample yields 45,000 to 60,000 distinct CDR3 sequences, roughly 20% seen once. Their recognized antigens are unknown. The starting material was CD8+ T cells from cultured PBMCs, obtained from culture after CMV antigen stimulation. The source is a human donor in good health (CMV status not recorded). Some clones in this sample may be carry-over from other donors' samples.

The chain links TRBV5-6 to TRBJ1-1, with no clear D. The CDR3 covers 15 residues. Germline V gives CDR1 SGHDT, CDR2 YYEEEE. V was clipped by 4 bases and J by 1 base, with 14 bases between them. The CDR3 reads CASSGLLRANTEAFF. DNA for the CDR3: TGTGCCAGCAGCGGCCTGCTTAGAGCGAACACTGAAGCTTTCTTT.

The chain combines TRBV15 with TRBJ1-5, with no clear D. The CDR3 totals 17 residues. V was cut by 0 bases and J by 0 bases, with 12 bases left in between. The germline V gene has CDR1 LNHNV and CDR2 YYDKDF (reference sequence). CDR3 coding DNA: TGTGCCACCAGCAGAGATGTCAGATCATATAGCAATCAGCCCCAGCATTTT. As protein: CATSRDVRSYSNQPQHF.

This clonotype was found a few times. The chain combines TRBV7-6 with TRBJ2-7; perhaps TRBD1 as D (6 bases). The CDR3 has 13 amino acids. Germline loops: CDR1 SGHVS, CDR2 FNYEAQ. V was cut by 5 bases and J by 4 bases, with 12 bases left in between. This CDR3 is CASSPTGVYEQYF. The CDR3 DNA is TGTGCCAGCAGCCCGACAGGAGTTTACGAGCAGTACTTC.

This clonotype was observed a handful of times. This rearrangement joins TRBV20-1 to TRBJ2-7; 15 bases line up with TRBD2. CDR1 is DFQATT and CDR2 is SNEGSKA in the germline V gene (reference sequence). V lost 6 bases to trimming and J lost 0 bases; unmatched junction nucleotides: 6. The CDR3 totals 16 residues. The chain's CDR3 is CSAPGLAGGDSYEQYF. For the CDR3, the DNA is TGCAGTGCGCCGGGACTAGCGGGAGGCGACTCCTACGAGCAGTACTTC.

The sample holds a few counts of this clonotype. The CDR3, as DNA: TGTGCCAGCAGCTCCGGGACTTTCTACAATGAGCAGTTCTTC. Translation gives CASSSGTFYNEQFF. The V and J genes are TRBV7-2 and TRBJ2-1; D might be TRBD2 (6 bases). Trimming cost V 4 bases and J 3 bases, with 10 bases left between them. The CDR3 totals 14 residues. Germline loops: CDR1 SGHTA, CDR2 FQGNSA.

This clonotype has more than one count but fewer than ten. The rearrangement joins TRBV28 to TRBJ2-5, with D perhaps TRBD2 (6 bases). Trimming took 5 bases from V and 4 from J, leaving 17 bases between them. Germline V gene lookup returns CDR1 MDHEN and CDR2 SYDVKM. The CDR3 extends over 15 amino acids. As DNA, the CDR3 is TGTGCCAGCAGTAGTCCGAGGACTATCGCAGAGACCCAGTACTTC. Residues: CASSSPRTIAETQYF.

The rearrangement uses TRBV28 and TRBJ2-1, with D perhaps matching TRBD2 (5 bases). Germline V gene lookup returns CDR1 MDHEN and CDR2 SYDVKM. The V and J ends lost 8 bases and 2 bases respectively, with 13 bases between them. This CDR3 contains 14 residues. The CDR3 sequence: CASRGVTAYNEQFF. The CDR3 DNA follows: TGTGCCAGCCGGGGAGTGACCGCCTACAATGAGCAGTTCTTC. The full variable domain, its missing parts supplied by reference TRBV28 and TRBJ2-1, is DVKVTQSSRYLVKRTGEKVFLECVQDMDHENMFWYRQDPGLGLRLIYFSYDVKMKEKGDIPEGYSVSREKKERFSLILESASTNQTSMYLCASRGVTAYNEQFFGPGTRLTVL.

This clonotype occurred a few times. The chain joins TRBV11-2 to TRBJ1-5; D uncertain. This CDR3 is 14 amino acids long. Trimming shortened V by 5 bases and J by 1 base, and 9 bases separated the two germline ends. The germline gives CDR1 SGHAT, CDR2 FQNNGV. Written as DNA, the CDR3 is TGTGCCAGCAGCACCGGGCCCAGCAATCAGCCCCAGCATTTT. Translating gives CASSTGPSNQPQHF. Based on the CDR3 plus reference TRBV11-2 and TRBJ1-5, the full variable domain is EAGVAQSPRYKIIEKRQSVAFWCNPISGHATLYWYQQILGQGPKLLIQFQNNGVVDDSQLPKDRFSAERLKGVDSTLKIQPAKLEDSAVYLCASSTGPSNQPQHFGDGTRLSIL.

This clonotype was detected a few times. The V call is TRBV28, the J call TRBJ1-2; D not resolved. From germline, CDR1 is MDHEN and CDR2 SYDVKM. Trimming shortened V by 6 bases and J by 0 bases, and 29 bases separated the two germline ends. The CDR3 length is 20 residues. The CDR3 protein is CASRLPPEQSGLKANYGYTF. The CDR3 DNA reads as TGTGCCAGCAGACTCCCGCCGGAGCAGAGCGGGCTGAAAGCTAACTATGGCTACACCTTC.

The genes are TRBV27 and TRBJ2-4; no definite D call. This CDR3 spans 18 amino acids. V was trimmed by 0 bases and J by 0 bases, leaving 15 bases between them. Germline CDR1 is MNHEY and CDR2 is SMNVEV (reference sequence). CDR3 residues: CASSLSYSIFLAKNIQYF. Written as DNA, the CDR3 is TGTGCCAGCAGTTTATCCTACAGTATTTTCCTAGCCAAAAACATTCAGTACTTC.

The chain links TRBV7-8 to TRBJ2-2; D is possibly TRBD1 or TRBD2 (5 bases each). The CDR3 contains 14 residues. The V gene's germline CDR1 is SGHVS and CDR2 FQNEAQ. Deletions cut 2 bases from V and 6 bases from J, with 10 bases between. For the CDR3, the DNA is TGTGCCAGCAGCTTACAGGGACCCCCCGGGGAGCTGTTTTTT. Protein sequence: CASSLQGPPGELFF.

The rearrangement joins TRBV6-1 to TRBJ2-7; D unresolved. The CDR3 covers 14 residues. CDR1 is MNHNS and CDR2 is SASEGT in the germline V gene. V was pared by 3 bases and J by 5 bases, with 14 bases between. The chain's CDR3 is CASSEDAPEDEQYF. Here the CDR3 DNA reads TGTGCCAGCAGTGAGGACGCGCCCGAGGACGAGCAGTACTTC.

The chain combines TRBV7-9 with TRBJ1-1; no reliable D call. Trimming left V 3 bases short and J 4 bases short, with 15 bases between. The CDR3 covers 15 residues. Germline V CDR1 and CDR2: SEHNR, FQNEAQ (reference sequence). The CDR3 is CASSFLVGWGTEAFF. CDR3 in DNA: TGTGCCAGCAGCTTCCTGGTGGGGTGGGGCACTGAAGCTTTCTTT.

This clonotype was counted ten times or more. V and J are TRBV7-3 and TRBJ1-1; D is ambiguous. Per the germline V gene, CDR1 is SGHTA and CDR2 is FQGTGA. The CDR3 length is 15 residues. The V gene lost 1 base and the J gene lost 0 bases, with 9 bases spanning the gap. CDR3 bases: TGTGCCAGCAGCTTAAGTCCACGGCTGAACACTGAAGCTTTCTTT. Translating it yields CASSLSPRLNTEAFF.

The CDR3 DNA follows: TGTGCCAGCAGTGAAGGGGGGGGTTCCTACAATGAGCAGTTCTTC. This encodes CASSEGGGSYNEQFF. The chain employs TRBV6-1 and TRBJ2-1, with TRBD2 identical over 7 bases. The germline CDR1 and CDR2 sequences are MNHNS and SASEGT. This CDR3 region has 15 residues. The V segment lost 1 base and the J segment 1 base; nucleotides outside the gene matches: 1.

The rearrangement links TRBV20-1 to TRBJ1-1; D is possibly TRBD1 (5 bases). Germline CDR1 and CDR2: DFQATT and SNEGSKA (reference sequence). V was cut by 5 bases and J by 1 base, with 11 bases left in between. This CDR3 comprises 13 residues. This chain's CDR3 is CSAVRGGNTEAFF. The CDR3 DNA follows: TGCAGTGCTGTCCGGGGGGGGAACACTGAAGCTTTCTTT.

This clonotype was counted between two and nine times. The V gene is TRBV4-2, the J gene TRBJ2-7; D remains unclear. Per germline, CDR1 LGHNA and CDR2 YNFKEQ. Trimming took 1 base from V and 7 from J, leaving 17 bases between them. The CDR3 loop spans 15 amino acids. CDR3 in DNA: TGTGCCAGCAGCCAAGCCCTAGGGTTGGCGCGGGAGCAGTACTTC. It specifies CASSQALGLAREQYF.

This clonotype was found a few times. J is TRBJ1-6 and V is TRBV10-3; D uncertain. CDR3 length: 13 residues. With 4 bases removed from V and 6 bases from J, the gap between germline ends came to 7 bases. Germline loops: CDR1 ENHRY, CDR2 SYGVKD. In DNA form, the CDR3 reads TGTGCCATCAGTGTGGACGGTAATTCACCCCTCCACTTT. It yields the protein CAISVDGNSPLHF.

This clonotype was picked up a small number of times. The V call is TRBV7-9, the J call TRBJ2-3; 10 bases agree with TRBD2. Germline V gene data show CDR1 as SEHNR and CDR2 as FQNEAQ (reference sequence). This CDR3 spans 16 amino acids. V shed 3 bases, J shed 1 base, and the junction held 4 bases outside the gene matches. CDR3 sequence (DNA): TGTGCCAGCAGCTTCTCTACTAGCGGGGGCACAGATACGCAGTATTTT. Protein: CASSFSTSGGTDTQYF.

V gene TRBV4-1 combines with J gene TRBJ1-2, with 11 bases matching TRBD1. The CDR3 loop spans 14 amino acids. Germline CDR1 MGHRA, CDR2 YSYEKL. Germline trimming cut 0 bases from V and 8 bases from J; bases unmatched to any gene: 2. The CDR3 region is CASSQEDRGQGYTF. The CDR3, as DNA: TGCGCCAGCAGCCAAGAGGACAGGGGGCAAGGCTACACCTTC.